These 5 T cell receptor beta chains were all obtained from the same sample, sequenced in a study of blood T cells in healthy people across ages. With a J-beta primer mix and a sample-barcoded 5' primer, a second PCR ran roughly 6 to 11 cycles. TCRdb analysed the 5' RACE reads with MiXCR anew, one entry per CDR3 protein. The sample holds approximately 780,000 distinct CDR3 sequences, roughly 25% seen once. These data were also filed under a second study, of T cells of mothers and their children.

Sequencing was done on a sample of blood. Receptors originate from a boy younger than 18 in good health.

This chain uses TRBV27 with TRBJ2-7; perhaps TRBD1 as D (6 bases). Trimming took 0 bases from V and 6 from J, leaving 12 bases between them. CDR1 is MNHEY and CDR2 is SMNVEV in the germline V gene (reference sequence). CDR3 length equals 14 residues. The CDR3 is CASSLSPTGAEQYF. CDR3 coding DNA: TGTGCCAGCAGTTTATCCCCGACAGGTGCCGAGCAGTACTTC.

The V and J genes are TRBV20-1 and TRBJ2-7; D is ambiguous. CDR3 size: 14 residues. The V and J ends lost 1 base and 1 base respectively, with 11 bases between them. Germline lookup yields CDR1 DFQATT and CDR2 SNEGSKA (reference sequence). Here the CDR3 reads CSARAGIQSYEQYF. The CDR3 nucleotides read TGCAGTGCTAGAGCCGGTATACAGTCCTACGAGCAGTACTTC.

The chain links TRBV6-5 to TRBJ1-4; 9 bases are a match to TRBD1. The germline CDR1 and CDR2 sequences are MNHEY and SVGAGI. V was pared by 0 bases and J by 7 bases, with 3 bases of the junction left unmatched. The CDR3 spans 15 residues. CDR3 DNA sequence: TGTGCCAGCAGTTACTCGGGACAGGGCTTTGAAAAACTGTTTTTT. This gives the protein CASSYSGQGFEKLFF.

Only a few counts were recorded for this clonotype. The chain combines TRBV6-5 with TRBJ1-4; 7 bases map to TRBD1. With V trimmed by 4 bases and J by 6 bases, 5 bases remained unmatched. The CDR3 spans 14 residues. The germline CDR1 and CDR2 sequences are MNHEY and SVGAGI. The DNA of the CDR3 is TGTGCCAGCAGTTCGCAGGGGGGGTATGAAAAACTGTTTTTT. Protein: CASSSQGGYEKLFF.

Only a few counts were recorded for this clonotype. The rearrangement uses TRBV7-9 and TRBJ1-1; possible D gene TRBD1, 6 bases. Germline V gene sequence: CDR1 SEHNR, CDR2 FQNEAQ (reference sequence). CDR3 size: 14 residues. V shed 4 bases and J shed 7 bases, with 16 bases lying between them. CDR3 loop: CASSSGRTDREAFF. CDR3 DNA: TGTGCCAGCAGCTCGGGACGGACAGACCGTGAAGCTTTCTTT.